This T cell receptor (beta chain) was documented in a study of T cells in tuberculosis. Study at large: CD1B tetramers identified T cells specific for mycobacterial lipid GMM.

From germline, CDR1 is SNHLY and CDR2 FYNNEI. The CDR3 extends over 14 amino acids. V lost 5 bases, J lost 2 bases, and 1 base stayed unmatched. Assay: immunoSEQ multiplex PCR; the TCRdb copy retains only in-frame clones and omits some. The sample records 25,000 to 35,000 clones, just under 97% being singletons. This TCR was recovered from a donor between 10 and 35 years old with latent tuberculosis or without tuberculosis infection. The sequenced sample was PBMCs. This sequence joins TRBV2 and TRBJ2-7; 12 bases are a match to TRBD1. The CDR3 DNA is TGTGCCAGCAGTAGGGACAGGGGGCCCTACGAGCAGTACTTC. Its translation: CASSRDRGPYEQYF.